This T cell receptor (beta chain) comes out of a study of shared clonotypes between healthy human individuals. Study-level background: Per donor, three plates held CD4 naive cells, three held CD4 memory, two held CD8 naive and one held CD8 memory.

This clone was seen a few times. Together with CD45RO+ cells, CCR7-negative CD45RA+ TemRA cells were included in CD8 memory. This CDR3 is 12 amino acids long. Trimming shortened V by 3 bases and J by 6 bases, and 6 bases separated the two germline ends. Germline V lookup: CDR1 LNHDA, CDR2 SQIVND (reference sequence). Assay: immunoSEQ multiplex PCR; the TCRdb copy retains only in-frame clones and omits some. This sample has about 380,000 clones, with approximately 96% found just once. This TCR came from a man aged 25 to 45 in good health. V is TRBV19 and J is TRBJ1-5; D not resolved. The source material was memory CD8+ T cells sorted from blood. Indicated subset: CD45RO+ cells pooled with CCR7-negative TemRA cells. CDR3 nucleotides: TGTGCCAGTAGTATGTTTGGTCAGCCCCAGCATTTT. This sequence encodes CASSMFGQPQHF.